This entry concerns a single TCR beta chain. The antigen is unknown. This sample is part of a study of T cells in localized non-small cell lung cancer. The germline V gene encodes CDR1 MNHGY and CDR2 SAAAGT. J lost 4 bases, V lost 7 bases, and 10 bases had no gene match. The CDR3 has 14 residues. The data were produced by immunoSEQ multiplex PCR, yet TCRdb's version contains in-frame clones alone and is incomplete. This table holds more than 8,000 clones, less than 60% found once. Study-wide results and limits: Highest T cell clonality was seen in uninvolved adjacent lung, surpassing that measured in tumor.

The sequencing here drew on lymph node tissue, taken before any cancer treatment. This chain links TRBV6-8 with TRBJ2-7, with 7 bases lining up with TRBD1. The TCR comes from a male donor at least 60 years old with stage I squamous cell lung carcinoma. The CDR3 here is CASTSPGGKYEQYF. CDR3 DNA sequence: TGTGCCAGCACGTCCCCAGGGGGTAAATACGAGCAGTACTTC.